This TCR beta chain was retrieved from a study of T cell repertoires in cytomegalovirus infection. Study overall: From public TCR beta signatures came an indication of both CMV infection and matching HLA type.

The CDR3 has 15 amino acids. Germline loops: CDR1 MDHEN, CDR2 SYDVKM. V was cut by 2 bases and J by 1 base, with 10 bases left in between. As concerns this clonotype: Its antigen is still unknown.

TCRdb re-derived calls from the reads in MiXCR, one entry per CDR3 protein. The data contain 450,000 to 650,000 distinct CDR3 sequences, over 35% of them singletons. Study observations and caveats: The ex vivo response was dominated by HLA-C-restricted CMV-specific TCR beta clonotypes.

This specimen was cultured PBMCs, taken from culture after CMV antigen stimulation. The chain uses TRBV28 and TRBJ2-3, with no clear D. The receptor's source is a human donor in good health (CMV status not recorded). Some clones in this sample may be carry-over from other donors' samples. The chain's CDR3 is CASSLAQHGTDTQYF. DNA of the CDR3: TGTGCCAGCAGTTTAGCCCAGCATGGCACAGATACGCAGTATTTT.